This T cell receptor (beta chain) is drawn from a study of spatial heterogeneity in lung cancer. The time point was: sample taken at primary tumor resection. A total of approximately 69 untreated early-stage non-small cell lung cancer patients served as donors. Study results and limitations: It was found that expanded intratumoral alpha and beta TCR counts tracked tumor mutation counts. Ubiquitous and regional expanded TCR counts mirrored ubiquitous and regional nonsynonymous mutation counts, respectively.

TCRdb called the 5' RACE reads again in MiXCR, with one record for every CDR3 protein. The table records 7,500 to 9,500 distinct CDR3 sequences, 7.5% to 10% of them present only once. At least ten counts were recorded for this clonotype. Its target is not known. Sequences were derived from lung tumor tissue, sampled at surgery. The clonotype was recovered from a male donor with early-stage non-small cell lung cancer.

The CDR3 sequence: CASSEQGMGYSPLHF. CDR3 DNA sequence: TGTGCCAGCAGTGAACAGGGGATGGGGTATTCACCCCTCCACTTT. The V call is TRBV6-1, the J call TRBJ1-6; possibly TRBD1 for D (6 bases). Trimming shortened V by 2 bases and J by 8 bases, and 13 bases separated the two germline ends. This CDR3 is 15 amino acids long. Per the germline V gene, CDR1 is MNHNS and CDR2 is SASEGT.